This TCR beta chain was found in a study of CD8+ T cells in alopecia areata. Looking at the study overall: Tofacitinib administration to treated patients was oral, at 5 to 10 mg twice daily. Affected scalp percentage set treated patients' severity scores. Regarding the study as a whole: Sequence data from scalp samples additionally include resident alphabeta T cells of normal skin. Among the top 100, expanded CD8+ clones were significantly decreased by tofacitinib, as was scalp clonality.

On this clone itself: The target antigen is unknown.

Extracted RNA was reverse transcribed, and the resulting cDNA served as sequencing template. Only in-frame clones appear in the TCRdb table, and some are missing; sequencing was by immunoSEQ multiplex PCR. The data hold approximately 280,000 clones, with roughly 60% observed a single time. The treatment here: oral pan-JAK inhibitor, 5-10 mg twice daily. This CDR3 is built from 15 residues. With 5 bases removed from V and 1 base from J, the gap between germline ends came to 14 bases. Germline CDR1 and CDR2: MGHDK and SYGVNS. The sample was CD4+ T cells sorted from blood, taken at week 24, from a patient treated with tofacitinib. V is TRBV25-1 and J is TRBJ1-2; D not resolved. This receptor was obtained from a human donor with alopecia areata. The CDR3 protein is CASSSPGRLNYGYTF. Written as DNA, the CDR3 is TGTGCCAGCAGTTCGCCTGGGAGGCTTAACTATGGCTACACCTTC.